Listed below are T cell receptor beta chains from one sample, sequenced in a study of blood T cell repertoires in COVID-19. Here immunoSEQ multiplex PCR was the method, and the copy in TCRdb shows in-frame clones only, minus some. The table has more than 300,000 clones, more than 90% seen once. Sequenced material: PBMCs or T cells enriched from blood (not recorded which). These receptors all stem from a woman aged 25 to 39 who had recovered from COVID-19. Both conserved end residues are part of each CDR3. Each record gives: J gene, V gene, CDR3 length, D gene, clone size, CDR3 DNA, CDR3 protein. D genes are given only for firm matches. Part of the rows lack a size; the others show once, few, many or a class for expanded clones.

J gene: TRBJ2-5; V gene: TRBV7-2; CDR3 length: 13; D gene: TRBD2; clone size: NA; CDR3 DNA: TGTGCCAGCAGCCTAGCGGGGGGGGAGACCCAGTACTTC; CDR3 protein: CASSLAGGETQYF
J gene: TRBJ2-3; V gene: TRBV18; CDR3 length: 15; D gene: TRBD2; clone size: NA; CDR3 DNA: TGTGCCAGCTCACGCTCTAGCGGGGGGGCTGATACGCAGTATTTT; CDR3 protein: CASSRSSGGADTQYF
J gene: TRBJ2-4; V gene: TRBV5-1; CDR3 length: 17; D gene: NA; clone size: once; CDR3 DNA: TGCGCCAGCAGCTTGTCAACCGGGGTTTTAGCCAAAAACATTCAGTACTTC; CDR3 protein: CASSLSTGVLAKNIQYF
J gene: TRBJ2-5; V gene: TRBV12-3/TRBV12-4; CDR3 length: 11; D gene: NA; clone size: NA; CDR3 DNA: TGTGCCAGCAGTTACAGAGAGACCCAGTACTTC; CDR3 protein: CASSYRETQYF
J gene: TRBJ1-1; V gene: TRBV15; CDR3 length: 15; D gene: NA; clone size: NA; CDR3 DNA: TGTGCCACCAGCAGACTGAAATCGACAGGTAGTGAAGCTTTCTTT; CDR3 protein: CATSRLKSTGSEAFF
J gene: TRBJ2-1; V gene: TRBV4-1; CDR3 length: 17; D gene: TRBD2; clone size: NA; CDR3 DNA: TGCGCCAGCAGCCAAGTAACTAGCGGGAGTCTTTACAATGAGCAGTTCTTC; CDR3 protein: CASSQVTSGSLYNEQFF
J gene: TRBJ2-1; V gene: TRBV29-1; CDR3 length: 14; D gene: TRBD1; clone size: NA; CDR3 DNA: TGCAGCGTTATAGGACAGGGTTCAACCGGTGAGCAGTTCTTC; CDR3 protein: CSVIGQGSTGEQFF
J gene: TRBJ1-6; V gene: TRBV11-1; CDR3 length: 14; D gene: NA; clone size: NA; CDR3 DNA: TGTGCCAGCAGCTTCGGTGGCGCGGATTCACCCCTCCACTTT; CDR3 protein: CASSFGGADSPLHF
J gene: TRBJ1-2; V gene: TRBV3-1/TRBV3-2; CDR3 length: 12; D gene: NA; clone size: NA; CDR3 DNA: TGTGCCAGCAGCCGAGCTAGTTATGGCTACACCTTC; CDR3 protein: CASSRASYGYTF
J gene: TRBJ2-2; V gene: TRBV7-3; CDR3 length: 14; D gene: NA; clone size: NA; CDR3 DNA: TGTGCCAGCAGCGGCCAGTACGGGACCGGGGAGCTGTTTTTT; CDR3 protein: CASSGQYGTGELFF
J gene: TRBJ2-6; V gene: TRBV28; CDR3 length: 17; D gene: TRBD2; clone size: once; CDR3 DNA: TGTGCCAGCAGTTGGACTAGCGTGATCTCTGGGGCCAACGTCCTGACTTTC; CDR3 protein: CASSWTSVISGANVLTF
J gene: TRBJ2-7; V gene: TRBV12-3/TRBV12-4; CDR3 length: 13; D gene: NA; clone size: NA; CDR3 DNA: TGTGCCAGCAGGCTGGACAGCTACGAAGAGCAGTACTTC; CDR3 protein: CASRLDSYEEQYF
J gene: TRBJ2-5; V gene: TRBV7-2; CDR3 length: 16; D gene: TRBD2; clone size: NA; CDR3 DNA: TGTGCCAGCAGCACACAGACTAGCGGGGGTAAAGAGACCCAGTACTTC; CDR3 protein: CASSTQTSGGKETQYF
J gene: TRBJ1-2; V gene: TRBV30; CDR3 length: 14; D gene: NA; clone size: NA; CDR3 DNA: TGTGCCTGGAATCCCGCGGGGGGCAGCTATGGCTACACCTTC; CDR3 protein: CAWNPAGGSYGYTF
J gene: TRBJ2-7; V gene: TRBV15; CDR3 length: 15; D gene: NA; clone size: NA; CDR3 DNA: TGTGCCACCAGCAGAGAGGAGGGGGCGGGTTACGAGCAGTACTTC; CDR3 protein: CATSREEGAGYEQYF
J gene: TRBJ1-1; V gene: TRBV19; CDR3 length: 15; D gene: TRBD1; clone size: NA; CDR3 DNA: TGTGCCAGTACCCCTGGGGACAGGATGAACACTGAAGCTTTCTTT; CDR3 protein: CASTPGDRMNTEAFF
J gene: TRBJ1-6; V gene: TRBV18; CDR3 length: 15; D gene: TRBD1; clone size: NA; CDR3 DNA: TGTGCCAGCTCACAATCCGGGACAGGGAGCTCACCCCTCCACTTT; CDR3 protein: CASSQSGTGSSPLHF
J gene: TRBJ2-3; V gene: TRBV7-2; CDR3 length: 16; D gene: NA; clone size: NA; CDR3 DNA: TGTGCCAGCAGCGACCGGGGGGCGGTGGGCACAGATACGCAGTATTTT; CDR3 protein: CASSDRGAVGTDTQYF